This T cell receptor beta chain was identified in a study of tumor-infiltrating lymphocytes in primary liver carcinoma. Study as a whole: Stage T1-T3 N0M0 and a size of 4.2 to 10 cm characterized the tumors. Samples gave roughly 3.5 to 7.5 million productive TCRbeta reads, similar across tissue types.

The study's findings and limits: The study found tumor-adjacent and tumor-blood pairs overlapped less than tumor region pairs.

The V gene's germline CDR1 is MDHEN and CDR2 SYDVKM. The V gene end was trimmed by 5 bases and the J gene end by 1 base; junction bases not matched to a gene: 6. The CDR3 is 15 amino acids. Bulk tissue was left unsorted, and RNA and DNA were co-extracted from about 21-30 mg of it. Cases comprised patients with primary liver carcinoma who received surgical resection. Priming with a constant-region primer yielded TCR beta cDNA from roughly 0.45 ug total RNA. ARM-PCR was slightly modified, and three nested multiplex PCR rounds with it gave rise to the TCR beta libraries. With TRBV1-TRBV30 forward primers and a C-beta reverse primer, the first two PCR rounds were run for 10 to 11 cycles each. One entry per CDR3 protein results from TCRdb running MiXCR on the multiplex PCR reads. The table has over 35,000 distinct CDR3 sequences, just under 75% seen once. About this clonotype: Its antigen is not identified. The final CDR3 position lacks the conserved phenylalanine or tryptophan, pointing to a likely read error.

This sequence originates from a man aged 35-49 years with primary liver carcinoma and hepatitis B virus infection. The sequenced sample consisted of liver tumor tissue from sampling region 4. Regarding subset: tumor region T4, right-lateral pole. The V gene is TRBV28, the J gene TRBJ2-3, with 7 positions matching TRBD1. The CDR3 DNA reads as TGTGCCAGCAGTGTACGAACAGGGGGCACAGATACGCAGTATCTT. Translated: CASSVRTGGTDTQYL.